This TCR beta chain derives from a study of OX40 agonist ivuxolimab in advanced cancers. The CDR3 runs 16 residues. V shed 1 base and J 4 bases; nucleotides not matched to a gene: 9. CDR1 is SGHAT and CDR2 is FQNNGV in the germline V gene. Patients with autoimmune history or systemic immunosuppression were excluded. Profiling relied on immunoSEQ multiplex PCR, and the TCRdb table lists in-frame clones only, not all of them. This sample has fewer than 70,000 clones; around 84% occur once, and the top ten carry 2.4%. The specimen comprised CD4+ or CD8+ T cells sorted from blood, sampled in a trial of the OX40 agonist ivuxolimab. This sequence was found in an adult with an advanced solid tumor such as melanoma, head and neck, liver or kidney cancer. This rearrangement joins TRBV11-2 to TRBJ2-5; 7 bases fit TRBD2. CDR3 nucleotides: TGTGCCAGCAGCTTAGCGGGGGGTGCTCCCCGAGAGACCCAGTACTTC. It yields the protein CASSLAGGAPRETQYF.